This T cell receptor beta chain was identified in a study of breast tumors, draining lymph nodes, adjacent tissues. TCRdb fed the multiplex PCR reads into MiXCR, producing one record per CDR3 protein. This sample carries approximately 230,000 distinct CDR3 sequences, less than 45% of them seen once, and the ten largest clones take under 4.5%. CDR1 SGHTA and CDR2 FQGNSA come from the germline V gene. V lost 2 bases and J lost 5; bases outside the gene matches: 5. The CDR3 has 14 residues. Axillary draining lymph nodes of breast cancer patients supplied the node samples. The source is a female donor with breast cancer. Some clones in this sample may be carry-over from other donors' samples. The sequenced sample was axillary lymph node tissue. The chain links TRBV7-2 to TRBJ1-2; 7 bases fit TRBD1. This CDR3 reads CASSLPRGWYGYTF. The CDR3 bases are TGTGCCAGCAGCTTACCCAGGGGGTGGTATGGCTACACCTTC.